This T cell receptor beta chain was found in a study of CD8+ T cells in alopecia areata. General study findings and limits: Besides other cells, scalp samples also yield sequences of resident alphabeta T cells from normal skin.

Turning to this clone: Antigen: not known.

As the sequencing template, cDNA was produced by extracting RNA and reverse transcribing it. The protocol was immunoSEQ multiplex PCR, while the TCRdb copy is restricted to in-frame clones and leaves out a portion. This sample has about 140,000 clones; approximately 60% occur once, and the top ten carry 35% to 40%. Germline V gene lookup returns CDR1 PRHDT and CDR2 FYEKMQ (reference sequence). Trimming took off 5 bases at V and 9 bases at J, with 13 bases between the two ends. This CDR3 comprises 12 residues. The chain combines TRBV13 with TRBJ1-1; maybe TRBD1 (6 bases). What was sequenced was CD8+ T cells sorted from blood. This receptor was identified in a human donor in good health. This CDR3 is CASSEGGGQAFF. The CDR3 coding sequence is TGTGCCAGCAGCGAAGGTGGGGGCCAAGCTTTCTTT.